A single sample is the source of the 21 T cell receptor beta chains below, sequenced in a study of blood T cell repertoires in COVID-19. Clones were sequenced by immunoSEQ multiplex PCR, and TCRdb holds only the in-frame ones, with some missing. The data hold roughly 120,000 clones, with less than 75% observed a single time. Sequencing used peripheral blood. The receptor set was obtained from a woman in her sixties with acute or convalescent COVID-19.

The chain links TRBV28 to TRBJ2-7; no definite D call. CDR3 size: 16 residues. Germline-derived CDR1 and CDR2 are MDHEN and SYDVKM. Trimming took 2 bases from V and 0 from J, leaving 14 bases between them. The chain's CDR3 is CASSLVLRRSSYEQYF. The CDR3 DNA is TGTGCCAGCAGTTTAGTCCTACGGCGGAGCTCCTACGAGCAGTACTTC.

This clone was counted a single time. The chain joins TRBV19 to TRBJ1-5; 7 bases match TRBD1. V dropped 1 base and J dropped 6; count of bases not matched to a gene: 9. The CDR3 is 16 amino acids. Germline V gene lookup returns CDR1 LNHDA and CDR2 SQIVND (reference sequence). DNA of the CDR3: TGTGCCAGTAGTATAGTGATCGGCCAGGGGGGTCAGCCCCAGCATTTT. Translating it yields CASSIVIGQGGQPQHF.

This clone was recorded a few times. The chain has TRBV11-2 and TRBJ2-7; D remains ambiguous. Germline values: CDR1 SGHAT, CDR2 FQNNGV. Trimming removed 5 bases from V and 4 bases from J, with 6 bases in between. This CDR3 has 11 amino acids. The CDR3 region has the DNA TGTGCCAGCAGCCCTAAATACGAGCAGTACTTC. As protein: CASSPKYEQYF. The entire variable domain, with the rest obtained from reference TRBV11-2 and TRBJ2-7, is as follows: EAGVAQSPRYKIIEKRQSVAFWCNPISGHATLYWYQQILGQGPKLLIQFQNNGVVDDSQLPKDRFSAERLKGVDSTLKIQPAKLEDSAVYLCASSPKYEQYFGPGTRLTVT.

The CDR3 loop is CASSQLSGGRGYTF. Written as DNA, the CDR3 is TGTGCCAGCAGCCAGTTGTCAGGAGGTCGTGGCTACACCTTC. This chain joins TRBV3-1 (or the pseudogene TRBV3-2) and TRBJ1-2; D is uncertain. Germline lookup yields CDR1 LGHDT and CDR2 YNNKEL (reference sequence). This CDR3 is built from 14 residues. V lost 3 bases to trimming and J lost 7 bases, with 15 bases between them.

This chain links TRBV7-9 with TRBJ1-1; D is unclear. The germline V gene has CDR1 SEHNR and CDR2 FQNEAQ (reference sequence). The CDR3 sequence is 14 residues long. V lost 1 base to trimming and J lost 4 bases, with 10 bases between them. CDR3 bases: TGTGCCAGCAGCTTAGTGGGAGGCACCACTGAAGCTTTCTTT. Protein: CASSLVGGTTEAFF. The full variable domain, rest sourced from reference TRBV7-9 and TRBJ1-1, is DTGVSQNPRHKITKRGQNVTFRCDPISEHNRLYWYRQTLGQGPEFLTYFQNEAQLEKSRLLSDRFSAERPKGSFSTLEIQRTEQGDSAMYLCASSLVGGTTEAFFGQGTRLTVV.

The chain has TRBV23-1 and TRBJ2-2, with 7 bases lining up with TRBD1. TRBV23-1 falls under the ORF class, with uncertain function. This CDR3 spans 18 amino acids. V shed 4 bases and J 1 base; nucleotides not matched to a gene: 12. The CDR3 sequence: CASSLASGTELNTGELFF. In nucleotides, the CDR3 is TGCGCCAGCAGTCTCGCCTCCGGGACAGAGTTGAACACCGGGGAGCTGTTTTTT.

This chain links TRBV19 with TRBJ1-2; TRBD1 might be the D (6 bases). The CDR3 sequence is 17 residues long. Germline assignment: CDR1 LNHDA and CDR2 SQIVND (reference sequence). The V end lost 9 bases, the J end lost 3 bases, and 26 bases lay between the germline ends. CDR3 sequence reads: CASRARGAGVSDYGYTF. The CDR3 DNA sequence: TGTGCCAGCCGGGCCAGGGGCGCCGGGGTGAGCGACTATGGCTACACCTTC.

This chain joins TRBV3-1 (or the pseudogene TRBV3-2) and TRBJ1-2; 9 bases fit TRBD1. The V and J ends lost 5 bases and 8 bases, in that order; junction bases with no gene match: 9. Per the germline V gene, CDR1 is LGHDT and CDR2 is YNNKEL (reference sequence). The CDR3 sequence is 14 residues long. In DNA form, the CDR3 reads TGTGCCAGCAGCTCAGCGGCGGGACAGGGAGGCTACACCTTC. Amino acid sequence: CASSSAAGQGGYTF.

This rearrangement joins TRBV30 to TRBJ1-1; 7 nucleotides match TRBD1. The CDR3 contains 13 residues. The V segment lost 2 bases and the J segment 3 bases; nucleotides outside the gene matches: 3. Germline CDR1 is GTSNPN and CDR2 is SVGIG (reference sequence). CDR3 sequence: CAWSKGADTEAFF. In DNA form, the CDR3 reads TGTGCCTGGAGTAAGGGGGCGGACACTGAAGCTTTCTTT.

There are a few counts of this clone. The V gene is TRBV27, the J gene TRBJ1-2; 7 bases fit TRBD1. V lost 8 bases and J lost 2; bases outside the gene matches: 2. The CDR3 is made up of 12 amino acids. Germline V gene lookup returns CDR1 MNHEY and CDR2 SMNVEV (reference sequence). The CDR3 protein is CASRQGNYGYTF. The CDR3 DNA sequence: TGTGCCAGCCGACAGGGAAACTATGGCTACACCTTC.

The chain has TRBV10-3 and TRBJ1-5, with D maybe TRBD1 (6 bases). Trimming shortened V by 4 bases and J by 7 bases, and 14 bases separated the two germline ends. Germline V gene lookup returns CDR1 ENHRY and CDR2 SYGVKD. The CDR3 sequence is 14 residues long. The CDR3 sequence is CAISGAGAEQPQHF. CDR3 nucleotide sequence: TGTGCCATCAGTGGGGCAGGGGCAGAGCAGCCCCAGCATTTT.

This rearrangement joins TRBV7-8 to TRBJ1-5; no firm D call. This CDR3 region has 13 residues. The V and J ends lost 5 bases and 4 bases respectively, with 9 bases between them. The germline gives CDR1 SGHVS, CDR2 FQNEAQ. Written as DNA, the CDR3 is TGTGCCAGCAGCCCGTCCTTTAATCAGCCCCAGCATTTT. This translates into CASSPSFNQPQHF. Combining the CDR3 with reference TRBV7-8 and TRBJ1-5 gives the whole variable domain GAGVSQSPRYKVAKRGQDVALRCDPISGHVSLFWYQQALGQGPEFLTYFQNEAQLDKSGLPSDRFFAERPEGSVSTLKIQRTQQEDSAVYLCASSPSFNQPQHFGDGTRLSIL.

The chain recombines TRBV7-2 with TRBJ2-5; 9 bases align to TRBD2. Unmatched junction bases numbered 18, after V lost 6 bases and J lost 4 bases. This CDR3 comprises 18 residues. Germline lookup yields CDR1 SGHTA and CDR2 FQGNSA. The CDR3 nucleotides read TGTGCCAGCAGGCCCTCATTCCGGCGGCGGGGGGGCGTAGAGACCCAGTACTTC. Its protein is CASRPSFRRRGGVETQYF.

J is TRBJ1-1 and V is TRBV29-1, with TRBD1 matching 7 bases. Unmatched junction bases numbered 6, after V lost 0 bases and J lost 5 bases. This CDR3 spans 14 amino acids. Germline CDR1 reads SQVTM; CDR2 reads ANQGSEA. DNA of the CDR3: TGCAGCGTTGAAGATCCCCAGGGGGGTACTGAAGCTTTCTTT. This encodes CSVEDPQGGTEAFF. The whole variable domain, filled in from reference TRBV29-1 and TRBJ1-1, reads SAVISQKPSRDICQRGTSLTIQCQVDSQVTMMFWYRQQPGQSLTLIATANQGSEATYESGFVIDKFPISRPNLTFSTLTVSNMSPEDSSIYLCSVEDPQGGTEAFFGQGTRLTVV.

This chain joins TRBV28 and TRBJ2-7; possibly TRBD2 for D (6 bases). This CDR3 contains 14 residues. From germline, CDR1 is MDHEN and CDR2 SYDVKM. V gave up 7 bases and J gave up 5 bases, with 18 bases separating them. Here the CDR3 reads CASTLRRVVNEQYF. The CDR3 DNA is TGTGCCAGCACCTTACGGAGGGTGGTAAACGAGCAGTACTTC.

The rearrangement links TRBV24-1 to TRBJ2-2; D may be TRBD2 (5 bases). Per the germline V gene, CDR1 is KGHDR and CDR2 is SFDVKD. V lost 1 base, J lost 4 bases, and 12 bases lay in between. This CDR3 is built from 16 residues. CDR3 sequence: CATSDFLGSRTGELFF. The CDR3 DNA sequence: TGTGCCACCAGTGATTTTTTAGGGAGTCGCACCGGGGAGCTGTTTTTT.

The V gene is TRBV30, the J gene TRBJ2-7; D is uncertain. Germline CDR1 is GTSNPN and CDR2 is SVGIG (reference sequence). The ends were cut back, 0 bases at V and 3 bases at J, with 6 bases in the middle. This CDR3 contains 12 residues. The CDR3: CAWSVEDYEQYF. For the CDR3, the DNA is TGTGCCTGGAGTGTTGAGGACTACGAGCAGTACTTC.

This clone has more than one count but fewer than ten. This CDR3 reads CASSLTGGAEQYF. The CDR3 bases are TGTGCCAGCAGCCTGACGGGCGGGGCCGAGCAGTACTTC. This rearrangement joins TRBV7-9 to TRBJ2-7; perhaps TRBD2 as D (6 bases). V lost 5 bases and J 6 bases, leaving 14 bases between the germline ends. Germline V lookup: CDR1 SEHNR, CDR2 FQNEAQ (reference sequence). The length of the CDR3 is 13 residues.

J is TRBJ2-1 and V is TRBV25-1, with 8 bases that match TRBD1. The CDR3 extends over 15 amino acids. Germline CDR1 is MGHDK and CDR2 is SYGVNS. Trimming cost V 1 base and J 9 bases; bases outside gene matches: 8. CDR3 nucleotides: TGTGCCAGCAGTGAATCAGGGGGCCCTCCCGGTGAGCAGTTCTTC. This translates into CASSESGGPPGEQFF.

V and J are TRBV27 and TRBJ2-2, with 7 bases identical to TRBD1. V lost 7 bases, J lost 4 bases, and 9 bases stayed unmatched. The CDR3 covers 15 residues. CDR1 and CDR2 (germline): MNHEY, SMNVEV (reference sequence). The CDR3 here is CASTPRQGLTGELFF. CDR3 bases: TGTGCCAGCACCCCGCGACAGGGTCTCACCGGGGAGCTGTTTTTT.

The chain employs TRBV11-3 and TRBJ2-1; no clear D gene. The CDR3 length is 13 residues. The germline gives CDR1 SGHNT, CDR2 YENEEA. V was cut by 1 base and J by 9 bases, with 10 bases left in between. The CDR3 is CASSLGTVSEQFF. CDR3 sequence (DNA): TGTGCCAGCAGCTTAGGAACAGTCAGTGAGCAGTTCTTC.